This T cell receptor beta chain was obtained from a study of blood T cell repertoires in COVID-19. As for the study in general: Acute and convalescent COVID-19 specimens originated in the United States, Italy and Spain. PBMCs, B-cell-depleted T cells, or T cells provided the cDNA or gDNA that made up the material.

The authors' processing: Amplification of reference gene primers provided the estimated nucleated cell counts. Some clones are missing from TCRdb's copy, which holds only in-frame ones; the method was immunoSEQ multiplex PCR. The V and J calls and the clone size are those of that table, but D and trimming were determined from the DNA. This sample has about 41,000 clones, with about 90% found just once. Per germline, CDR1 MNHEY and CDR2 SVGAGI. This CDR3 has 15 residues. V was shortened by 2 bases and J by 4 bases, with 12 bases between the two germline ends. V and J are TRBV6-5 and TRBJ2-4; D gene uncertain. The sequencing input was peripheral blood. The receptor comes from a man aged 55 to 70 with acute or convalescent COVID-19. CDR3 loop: CASSYLPTVKNIQYF. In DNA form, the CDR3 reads TGTGCCAGCAGTTACCTACCTACGGTAAAAAACATTCAGTACTTC.